The clone carrying this T cell receptor (beta chain) was seen a few times. TCRdb passed the 5' RACE reads through MiXCR, listing each CDR3 protein once. The sample holds 200,000 to 250,000 distinct CDR3 sequences; 9.5% to 15% are singletons and the top ten take about 4.1%. The sample is drawn from a study of identical twins. The CDR3 has 12 amino acids. V was trimmed by 7 bases and J by 7 bases, leaving 17 bases between them. Germline CDR1 SQVTM, CDR2 ANQGSEA. The same sample was also used in a study of yellow fever vaccine responses in identical twins.

V and J are TRBV29-1 and TRBJ2-7; D tentatively fits TRBD1 or TRBD2 (5 bases each). Sequences were obtained from memory (CD45RO+) T cells sorted from blood. The receptor was isolated from a young woman in good health. CDR3 protein: CSAQTGAGEQYF. In DNA form, the CDR3 reads TGCAGCGCCCAGACCGGGGCCGGGGAGCAGTACTTC.